This record looks at one T cell receptor beta chain sequence and its context. Antigen: not known. The CDR3 spans 15 residues. The germline gives CDR1 SGHDT, CDR2 YYEEEE. After removal of 2 bases from V and 8 bases from J, the junction contained 10 bases not matched to a gene. The entry originates in a study of OX40 agonist ivuxolimab in advanced cancers. At the level of the study: Three patients got partial responses; one had hepatocellular carcinoma and two had cutaneous melanoma. Study-wide results and limits: Expanded clones were, on average, more numerous in CD8+ T cells than in CD4+. The study did not work out the antigen specificity of the expanded peripheral T cells.

Only in-frame clones appear in the TCRdb table, and some are missing; sequencing was by immunoSEQ multiplex PCR. Here the sample spans tens of thousands of clones, 80% to 90% being singletons. This clonotype was obtained from an adult with an advanced solid tumor such as melanoma, head and neck, liver or kidney cancer. Sequencing was performed on CD4+ or CD8+ T cells sorted from blood, taken in a trial of the OX40 agonist ivuxolimab. The V call is TRBV5-6, the J call TRBJ1-2, with TRBD1 matching over 9 bases. The CDR3 nucleotides are TGTGCCAGCAGCTTTCCCCGACAGGGGGTAGGGGGCTACACCTTC. Translation: CASSFPRQGVGGYTF. The complete variable domain, with remaining parts taken from reference TRBV5-6 and TRBJ1-2, reads DAGVTQSPTHLIKTRGQQVTLRCSPKSGHDTVSWYQQALGQGPQFIFQYYEEEERQRGNFPDRFSGHQFPNYSSELNVNALLLGDSALYLCASSFPRQGVGGYTFGSGTRLTVV.